Presented here are 7 T cell receptor beta chains from one specimen sequenced in a study of cytomegalovirus exposure and HLA in healthy donors. PCR involved 60 Vbeta and 13 Jbeta primers. Clones were read by immunoSEQ multiplex PCR, and TCRdb kept only the in-frame ones, dropping some. The sample contains more than 90,000 clones, approximately 70% of which appear only once. What was sequenced was PBMCs. The receptors shown here come from a man aged 25 to 40 in good health and CMV-seropositive.

J is TRBJ1-5 and V is TRBV6-6, with 7 bases lining up with TRBD1. J was trimmed by 3 bases and V by 2 bases; bases with no gene match: 7. This CDR3 contains 16 residues. The germline V gene encodes CDR1 MNHNY and CDR2 SVGAGI (reference sequence). CDR3: CASSYGNRGANQPQHF. For the CDR3, the DNA is TGTGCCAGCAGTTACGGGAACAGGGGAGCCAATCAGCCCCAGCATTTT.

This rearrangement joins TRBV30 to TRBJ2-5; 16 bases are a match to TRBD2. The CDR3 extends over 19 amino acids. V shed 3 bases, J shed 4 bases, and the junction held 14 bases outside the gene matches. The germline CDR1 and CDR2 sequences are GTSNPN and SVGIG (reference sequence). CDR3 amino acids: CAWRPHTGTSGGEGETQYF. As DNA, the CDR3 is TGTGCCTGGAGACCCCACACCGGGACTAGCGGGGGGGAGGGAGAGACCCAGTACTTC. Full variable domain (remainder filled in from reference TRBV30 and TRBJ2-5): SQTIHQWPATLVQPVGSPLSLECTVEGTSNPNLYWYRQAAGRGLQLLFYSVGIGQISSEVPQNLSASRPQDRQFILSSKKLLLSDSGFYLCAWRPHTGTSGGEGETQYFGPGTRLLVL.

V is TRBV5-4 and J is TRBJ2-5, with 12 nucleotides matching TRBD1. In germline, CDR1 is SGHNT, CDR2 YYREEE (reference sequence). The CDR3 has 17 residues. V lost 4 bases, J lost 4 bases, and 11 bases stayed unmatched. In DNA form, the CDR3 reads TGTGCCAGCAGCCAGAACCTGGGACAGGGGGCATCAGAGACCCAGTACTTC. Translated: CASSQNLGQGASETQYF.

This clone was counted once. This rearrangement joins TRBV6-5 to TRBJ2-4, with TRBD1 matching over 7 bases. This CDR3 region has 14 residues. Germline V lookup: CDR1 MNHEY, CDR2 SVGAGI. J was trimmed by 1 base and V by 4 bases; bases with no gene match: 1. DNA of the CDR3: TGTGCCAGCAGTTCGGACAGGGCCAAAAACATTCAGTACTTC. This sequence encodes CASSSDRAKNIQYF.

The chain combines TRBV12-5 with TRBJ1-2, with D possibly TRBD1 on 5 matching bases. The germline CDR1 and CDR2 sequences are LGHNT and FRNRAP. This CDR3 has 14 amino acids. Trimming stripped 0 bases from V and 5 bases from J, with 10 bases between. The CDR3 nucleotides are TGTGCTAGTGGTTTGGTATCCGGGGGTTATGGCTACACCTTC. This sequence encodes CASGLVSGGYGYTF.

This rearrangement joins TRBV5-1 to TRBJ2-7; 7 bases agree with TRBD1. Germline CDR1 is SGHRS and CDR2 is YFSETQ. The CDR3 runs 15 residues. The trim removed 4 bases at V and 2 bases at J, leaving 9 bases unmatched. In DNA, the CDR3 is TGCGCCAGCAGCCAAGAGCCCGGACAGGCCTACGAGCAGTACGTC. It encodes CASSQEPGQAYEQYV.

This clone was seen just once. The rearrangement uses TRBV19 and TRBJ2-5, with D tentatively TRBD2 (6 bases). This CDR3 has 13 residues. CDR1 and CDR2 (germline): LNHDA, SQIVND (reference sequence). The V and J ends lost 3 bases and 5 bases respectively, with 10 bases between them. This CDR3 reads CASSMILAETQYF. In DNA form, the CDR3 reads TGTGCCAGTAGTATGATTCTAGCGGAGACCCAGTACTTC.